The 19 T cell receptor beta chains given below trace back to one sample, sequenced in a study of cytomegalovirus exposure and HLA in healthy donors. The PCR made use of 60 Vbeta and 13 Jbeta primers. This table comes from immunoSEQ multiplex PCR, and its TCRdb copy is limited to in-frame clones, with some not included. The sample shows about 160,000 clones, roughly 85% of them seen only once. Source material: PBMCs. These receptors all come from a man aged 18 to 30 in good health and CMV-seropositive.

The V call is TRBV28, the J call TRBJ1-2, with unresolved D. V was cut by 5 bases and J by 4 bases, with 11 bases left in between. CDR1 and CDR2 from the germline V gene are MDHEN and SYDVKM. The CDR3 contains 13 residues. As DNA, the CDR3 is TGTGCCAGCAGTCCCGGGAATTTCTATGGCTACACCTTC. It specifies CASSPGNFYGYTF.

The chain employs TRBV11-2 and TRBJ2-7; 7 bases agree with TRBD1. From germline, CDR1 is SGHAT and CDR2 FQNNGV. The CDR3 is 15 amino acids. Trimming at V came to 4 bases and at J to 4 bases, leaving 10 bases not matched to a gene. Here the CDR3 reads CASSSRQGRSYEQYF. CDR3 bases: TGTGCCAGCAGCTCGAGACAGGGAAGGAGTTACGAGCAGTACTTC. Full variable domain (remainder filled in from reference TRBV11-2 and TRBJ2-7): EAGVAQSPRYKIIEKRQSVAFWCNPISGHATLYWYQQILGQGPKLLIQFQNNGVVDDSQLPKDRFSAERLKGVDSTLKIQPAKLEDSAVYLCASSSRQGRSYEQYFGPGTRLTVT.

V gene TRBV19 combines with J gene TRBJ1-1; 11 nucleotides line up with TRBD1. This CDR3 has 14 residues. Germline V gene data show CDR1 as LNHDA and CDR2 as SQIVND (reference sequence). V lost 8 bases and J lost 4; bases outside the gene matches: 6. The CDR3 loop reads CASSPGTGGTEAFF. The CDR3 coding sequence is TGTGCCAGTTCCCCCGGGACAGGGGGCACTGAAGCTTTCTTT.

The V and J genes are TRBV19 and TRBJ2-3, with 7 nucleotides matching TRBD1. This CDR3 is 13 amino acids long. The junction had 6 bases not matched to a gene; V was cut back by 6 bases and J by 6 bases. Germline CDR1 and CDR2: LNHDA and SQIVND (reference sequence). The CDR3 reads CASSPGTADTQYF. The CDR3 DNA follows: TGTGCCAGTAGCCCTGGGACAGCGGATACGCAGTATTTT.

CDR3 protein: CATSLAGTSGISEQFF. The CDR3 DNA sequence: TGTGCCACCAGCTTAGCCGGGACTAGCGGGATATCTGAGCAGTTCTTC. The chain combines TRBV15 with TRBJ2-1, with 13 bases that match TRBD2. The germline V gene has CDR1 LNHNV and CDR2 YYDKDF (reference sequence). The V segment lost 5 bases and the J segment 9 bases; nucleotides outside the gene matches: 10. The length of the CDR3 is 16 residues.

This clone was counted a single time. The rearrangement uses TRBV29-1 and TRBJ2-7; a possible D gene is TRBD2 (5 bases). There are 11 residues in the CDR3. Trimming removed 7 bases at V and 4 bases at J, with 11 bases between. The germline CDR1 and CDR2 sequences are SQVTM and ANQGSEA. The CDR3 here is CSAGSGYEQYF. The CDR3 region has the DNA TGCAGCGCCGGGTCGGGGTACGAGCAGTACTTC.

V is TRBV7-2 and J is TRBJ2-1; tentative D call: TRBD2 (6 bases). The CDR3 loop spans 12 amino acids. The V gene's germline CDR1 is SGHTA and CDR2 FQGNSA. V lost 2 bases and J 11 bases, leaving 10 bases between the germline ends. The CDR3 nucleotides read TGTGCCAGCAGCTTATGGGCGGGGCAGCAGTTCTTC. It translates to CASSLWAGQQFF.

CDR3 amino acids: CASSSRQDYGYTF. CDR3 nucleotide sequence: TGTGCCAGCAGCTCACGACAGGACTATGGCTACACCTTC. V and J are TRBV11-2 and TRBJ1-2; tentative D call: TRBD1 (6 bases). Trimming took 4 bases from V and 3 from J, leaving 9 bases between them. From germline, CDR1 is SGHAT and CDR2 FQNNGV. The CDR3 has 13 amino acids. Complete variable domain (other parts from reference TRBV11-2 and TRBJ1-2): EAGVAQSPRYKIIEKRQSVAFWCNPISGHATLYWYQQILGQGPKLLIQFQNNGVVDDSQLPKDRFSAERLKGVDSTLKIQPAKLEDSAVYLCASSSRQDYGYTFGSGTRLTVV.

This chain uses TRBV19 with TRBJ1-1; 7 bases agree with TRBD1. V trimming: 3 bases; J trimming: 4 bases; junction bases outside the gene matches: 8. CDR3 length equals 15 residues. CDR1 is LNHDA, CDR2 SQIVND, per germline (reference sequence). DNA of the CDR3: TGTGCCAGTAGTATGGGGGACAGAATCCCCACTGAAGCTTTCTTT. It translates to CASSMGDRIPTEAFF.

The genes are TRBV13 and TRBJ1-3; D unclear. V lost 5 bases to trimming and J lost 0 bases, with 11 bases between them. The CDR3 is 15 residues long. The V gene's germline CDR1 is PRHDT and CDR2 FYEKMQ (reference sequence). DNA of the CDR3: TGTGCCAGCAGCATAACGGGATACTCTGGAAACACCATATATTTT. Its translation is CASSITGYSGNTIYF. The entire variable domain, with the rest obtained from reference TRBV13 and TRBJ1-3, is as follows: AAGVIQSPRHLIKEKRETATLKCYPIPRHDTVYWYQQGPGQDPQFLISFYEKMQSDKGSIPDRFSAQQFSDYHSELNMSSLELGDSALYFCASSITGYSGNTIYFGEGSWLTVV.

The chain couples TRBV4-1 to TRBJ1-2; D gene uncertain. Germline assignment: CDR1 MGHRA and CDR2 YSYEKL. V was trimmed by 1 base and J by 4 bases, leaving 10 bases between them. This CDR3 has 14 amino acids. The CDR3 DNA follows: TGCGCCAGCAGCCAAGTCCCACGGAGCTATGGCTACACCTTC. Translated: CASSQVPRSYGYTF.

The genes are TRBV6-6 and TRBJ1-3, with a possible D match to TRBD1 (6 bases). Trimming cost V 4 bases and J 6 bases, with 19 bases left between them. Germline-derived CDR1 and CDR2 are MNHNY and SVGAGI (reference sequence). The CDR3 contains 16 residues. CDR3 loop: CASSSTLGGRLNTIYF. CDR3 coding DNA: TGTGCCAGCAGTTCGACCCTGGGGGGGCGTTTAAACACCATATATTTT.

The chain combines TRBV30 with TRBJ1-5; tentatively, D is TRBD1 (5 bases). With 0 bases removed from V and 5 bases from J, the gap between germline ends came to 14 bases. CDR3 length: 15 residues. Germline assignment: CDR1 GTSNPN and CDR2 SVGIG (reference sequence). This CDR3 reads CAWSVLRRGDQPQHF. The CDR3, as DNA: TGTGCCTGGAGTGTATTGCGGCGGGGGGATCAGCCCCAGCATTTT.

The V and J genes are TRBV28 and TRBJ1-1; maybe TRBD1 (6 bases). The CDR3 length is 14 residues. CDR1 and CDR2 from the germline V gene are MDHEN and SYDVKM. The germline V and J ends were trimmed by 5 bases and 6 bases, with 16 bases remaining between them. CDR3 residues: CASSLPGQKAEAFF. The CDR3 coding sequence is TGTGCCAGCAGTCTTCCGGGACAAAAGGCTGAAGCTTTCTTT. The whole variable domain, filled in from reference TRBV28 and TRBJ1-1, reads DVKVTQSSRYLVKRTGEKVFLECVQDMDHENMFWYRQDPGLGLRLIYFSYDVKMKEKGDIPEGYSVSREKKERFSLILESASTNQTSMYLCASSLPGQKAEAFFGQGTRLTVV.

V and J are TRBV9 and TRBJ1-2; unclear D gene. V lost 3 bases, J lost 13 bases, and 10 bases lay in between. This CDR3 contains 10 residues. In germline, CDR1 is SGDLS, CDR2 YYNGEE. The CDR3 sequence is CASSGVNSTF. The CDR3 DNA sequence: TGTGCCAGCAGCGGAGTGAATTCCACCTTC. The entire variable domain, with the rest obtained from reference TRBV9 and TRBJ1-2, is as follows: DSGVTQTPKHLITATGQRVTLRCSPRSGDLSVYWYQQSLDQGLQFLIQYYNGEERAKGNILERFSAQQFPDLHSELNLSSLELGDSALYFCASSGVNSTFGSGTRLTVV.

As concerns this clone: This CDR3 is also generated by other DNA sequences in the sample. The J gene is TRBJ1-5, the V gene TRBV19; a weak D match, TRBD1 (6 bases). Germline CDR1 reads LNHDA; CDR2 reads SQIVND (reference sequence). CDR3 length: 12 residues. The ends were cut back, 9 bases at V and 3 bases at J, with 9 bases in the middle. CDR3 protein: CASRDNNQPQHF. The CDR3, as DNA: TGTGCCAGCCGGGACAACAATCAGCCCCAGCATTTT.

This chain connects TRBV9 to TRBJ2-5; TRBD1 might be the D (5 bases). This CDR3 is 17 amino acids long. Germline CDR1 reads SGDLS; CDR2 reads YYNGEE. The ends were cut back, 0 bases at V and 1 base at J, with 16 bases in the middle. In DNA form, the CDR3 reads TGTGCCAGCAGCGTAGGGATGGATGGGGCCACCCAAGAGACCCAGTACTTC. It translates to CASSVGMDGATQETQYF.

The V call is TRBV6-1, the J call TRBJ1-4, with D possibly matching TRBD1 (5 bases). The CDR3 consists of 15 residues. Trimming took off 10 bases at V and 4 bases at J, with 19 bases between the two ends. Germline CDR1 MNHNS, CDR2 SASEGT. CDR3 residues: CATLRATGYNEKLFF. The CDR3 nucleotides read TGTGCCACCCTTCGAGCCACAGGTTATAATGAAAAACTGTTTTTT.

This CDR3 is CASSAGAGELFF. The DNA for the CDR3 is TGTGCCAGCAGCGCCGGAGCCGGGGAGCTGTTTTTT. J is TRBJ2-2 and V is TRBV9; no firm D call. CDR1 SGDLS and CDR2 YYNGEE come from the germline V gene. The CDR3 consists of 12 residues. V lost 3 bases to trimming and J lost 6 bases, with 6 bases between them.